Presented here are 18 T cell receptor beta chains from one specimen sequenced in a study of CXCR3-negative and CXCR3-positive naive CD8 T cells. Study-wide findings and caveats: CXCR3-expressing naive cells carried TRB CDR3s more hydrophobic than those of CXCR3-negative naive cells.

The TRB cDNA libraries were prepared by 5' RACE with UMI labels. TCRdb re-called the 5' RACE reads, yielding one record per CDR3 amino acid sequence without DNA. The table for this sample gives approximately 130,000 distinct CDR3 sequences. No cognate antigen is known for these TCRs. Sequenced material: naive CXCR3+ CD8+ T cells from blood. Subset indicated: CD45RO-CCR7+CD27+CD95- naive CD8+ T cells expressing CXCR3 (TNR3+). The origin of the receptors is a human donor in good health. Some clones in this sample may be carry-over from other donors' samples.

CDR3 loop: CASSHRTGEDSEKLFF. The rearrangement uses TRBV6-2 or TRBV6-3 and TRBJ1-4; lacking DNA, the TRBD1 call made by TCRdb goes unchecked. The germline V gene has CDR1 MNHEY and CDR2 SVGEGT. The CDR3 extends over 16 amino acids.

The chain employs TRBV15 and TRBJ1-5; TCRdb proposes TRBD1, but this gene call is untestable without DNA. Per germline, CDR1 LNHNV and CDR2 YYDKDF (reference sequence). This CDR3 is built from 20 residues. CDR3 protein: CATSRAPYVSTGTRGQPQHF.

This chain connects TRBV6-2 or TRBV6-3 to TRBJ2-7. Germline CDR1 is MNHEY and CDR2 is SVGEGT. The CDR3 has 11 amino acids. CDR3 loop: CASASSYEQYF.

V and J are TRBV29-1 and TRBJ2-2. Per the germline V gene, CDR1 is SQVTM and CDR2 is ANQGSEA. The CDR3 runs to 12 residues. CDR3 in amino acids: CSVEGPTGELFF.

The chain carries TRBV9 and TRBJ2-7; without DNA, the TCRdb call of TRBD2 cannot be checked. This CDR3 is built from 15 residues. Germline V gene sequence: CDR1 SGDLS, CDR2 YYNGEE. This chain's CDR3 is CASSALAGASYEQYF.

The chain employs TRBV28 and TRBJ1-5; TCRdb reports TRBD1, a call that lacks DNA to check it against. From germline, CDR1 is MDHEN and CDR2 SYDVKM. The CDR3 extends over 17 amino acids. This CDR3 is CASSLMGAGQGYQPQHF.

The chain carries TRBV9 and TRBJ2-7; TCRdb picks TRBD2, but there is no DNA to check that call. The CDR3 loop spans 17 amino acids. In germline, CDR1 is SGDLS, CDR2 YYNGEE. This CDR3 reads CASSLSPGLRDPYEQYF.

This chain connects TRBV29-1 to TRBJ1-2. The germline V gene has CDR1 SQVTM and CDR2 ANQGSEA. The CDR3 runs to 14 residues. The CDR3 spells CSVEASGISYGYTF.

The chain links TRBV29-1 to TRBJ2-1; TCRdb gives TRBD1 as the D gene, but with no DNA this cannot be confirmed. Germline CDR1 SQVTM, CDR2 ANQGSEA. The CDR3 is 13 amino acids. CDR3 residues: CSAKGADNNEQFF.

The chain recombines TRBV28 with TRBJ1-6. CDR3 length: 13 residues. CDR1 and CDR2 (germline): MDHEN, SYDVKM. The CDR3 loop is CASRIDYNSPLHF.

V and J are TRBV4-3 and TRBJ1-1; TCRdb gives TRBD1 as the D gene, but with no DNA this cannot be confirmed. There are 13 residues in the CDR3. CDR1 and CDR2 (germline): LGHNA, YSLEER. CDR3 amino acids: CASSPGQWTEAFF.

J is TRBJ2-1 and V is TRBV5-1; TCRdb outputs TRBD1, but without DNA this stays unchecked. CDR1 SGHRS and CDR2 YFSETQ come from the germline V gene. The CDR3 consists of 16 residues. CDR3 sequence: CASSLYGRGPYNEQFF.

The chain recombines TRBV29-1 with TRBJ2-5; TCRdb gives TRBD2 as the D gene, but with no DNA this cannot be confirmed. CDR3 length: 17 residues. Germline V CDR1 and CDR2: SQVTM, ANQGSEA. The CDR3: CSVEGLAGNVDWETQYF.

The gene calls are TRBV7-9 and TRBJ2-7; TCRdb selects TRBD2, and the lack of DNA leaves this call unchecked. Germline V gene lookup returns CDR1 SEHNR and CDR2 FQNEAQ (reference sequence). The CDR3 is made up of 16 amino acids. The CDR3 is CASSASGSLHPYEQYF.

The V and J genes are TRBV29-1 and TRBJ1-4; TCRdb calls TRBD1, which cannot be checked without DNA. Germline V gene data show CDR1 as SQVTM and CDR2 as ANQGSEA. This CDR3 is built from 17 residues. The CDR3 here is CSVDQTGGRFRVEKLFF.

The chain is built from TRBV24-1 and TRBJ2-7; checking the TCRdb D call of TRBD2 is not possible without DNA. Germline V gene sequence: CDR1 KGHDR, CDR2 SFDVKD. This CDR3 spans 16 amino acids. The CDR3 loop reads CATSDRTSGRLDEQYF.

The chain recombines TRBV29-1 with TRBJ2-7; with no DNA, the TCRdb D assignment of TRBD2 cannot be verified. This CDR3 is 14 amino acids long. Looked up from germline, CDR1 is SQVTM and CDR2 is ANQGSEA. CDR3: CSAGLAGADYEQYF.

V usage is TRBV7-9 and J usage is TRBJ2-1. The CDR3 consists of 12 residues. Germline V lookup: CDR1 SEHNR, CDR2 FQNEAQ (reference sequence). CDR3 protein: CASSLGVNEQFF.